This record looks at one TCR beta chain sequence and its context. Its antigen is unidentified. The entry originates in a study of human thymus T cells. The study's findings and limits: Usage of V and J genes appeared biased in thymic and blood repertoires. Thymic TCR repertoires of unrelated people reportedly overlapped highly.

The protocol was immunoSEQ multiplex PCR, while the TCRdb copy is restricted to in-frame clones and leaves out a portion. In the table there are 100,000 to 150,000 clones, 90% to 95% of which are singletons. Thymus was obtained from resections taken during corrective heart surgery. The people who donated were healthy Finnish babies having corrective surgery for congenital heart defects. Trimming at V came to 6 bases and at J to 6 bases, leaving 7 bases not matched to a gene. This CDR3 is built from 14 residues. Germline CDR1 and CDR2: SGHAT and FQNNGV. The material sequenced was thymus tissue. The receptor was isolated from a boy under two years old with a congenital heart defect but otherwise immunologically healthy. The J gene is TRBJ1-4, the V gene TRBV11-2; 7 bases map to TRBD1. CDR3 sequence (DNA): TGTGCCAGCAGGATAGGGGGCGCGGATGAAAAACTGTTTTTT. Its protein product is CASRIGGADEKLFF.